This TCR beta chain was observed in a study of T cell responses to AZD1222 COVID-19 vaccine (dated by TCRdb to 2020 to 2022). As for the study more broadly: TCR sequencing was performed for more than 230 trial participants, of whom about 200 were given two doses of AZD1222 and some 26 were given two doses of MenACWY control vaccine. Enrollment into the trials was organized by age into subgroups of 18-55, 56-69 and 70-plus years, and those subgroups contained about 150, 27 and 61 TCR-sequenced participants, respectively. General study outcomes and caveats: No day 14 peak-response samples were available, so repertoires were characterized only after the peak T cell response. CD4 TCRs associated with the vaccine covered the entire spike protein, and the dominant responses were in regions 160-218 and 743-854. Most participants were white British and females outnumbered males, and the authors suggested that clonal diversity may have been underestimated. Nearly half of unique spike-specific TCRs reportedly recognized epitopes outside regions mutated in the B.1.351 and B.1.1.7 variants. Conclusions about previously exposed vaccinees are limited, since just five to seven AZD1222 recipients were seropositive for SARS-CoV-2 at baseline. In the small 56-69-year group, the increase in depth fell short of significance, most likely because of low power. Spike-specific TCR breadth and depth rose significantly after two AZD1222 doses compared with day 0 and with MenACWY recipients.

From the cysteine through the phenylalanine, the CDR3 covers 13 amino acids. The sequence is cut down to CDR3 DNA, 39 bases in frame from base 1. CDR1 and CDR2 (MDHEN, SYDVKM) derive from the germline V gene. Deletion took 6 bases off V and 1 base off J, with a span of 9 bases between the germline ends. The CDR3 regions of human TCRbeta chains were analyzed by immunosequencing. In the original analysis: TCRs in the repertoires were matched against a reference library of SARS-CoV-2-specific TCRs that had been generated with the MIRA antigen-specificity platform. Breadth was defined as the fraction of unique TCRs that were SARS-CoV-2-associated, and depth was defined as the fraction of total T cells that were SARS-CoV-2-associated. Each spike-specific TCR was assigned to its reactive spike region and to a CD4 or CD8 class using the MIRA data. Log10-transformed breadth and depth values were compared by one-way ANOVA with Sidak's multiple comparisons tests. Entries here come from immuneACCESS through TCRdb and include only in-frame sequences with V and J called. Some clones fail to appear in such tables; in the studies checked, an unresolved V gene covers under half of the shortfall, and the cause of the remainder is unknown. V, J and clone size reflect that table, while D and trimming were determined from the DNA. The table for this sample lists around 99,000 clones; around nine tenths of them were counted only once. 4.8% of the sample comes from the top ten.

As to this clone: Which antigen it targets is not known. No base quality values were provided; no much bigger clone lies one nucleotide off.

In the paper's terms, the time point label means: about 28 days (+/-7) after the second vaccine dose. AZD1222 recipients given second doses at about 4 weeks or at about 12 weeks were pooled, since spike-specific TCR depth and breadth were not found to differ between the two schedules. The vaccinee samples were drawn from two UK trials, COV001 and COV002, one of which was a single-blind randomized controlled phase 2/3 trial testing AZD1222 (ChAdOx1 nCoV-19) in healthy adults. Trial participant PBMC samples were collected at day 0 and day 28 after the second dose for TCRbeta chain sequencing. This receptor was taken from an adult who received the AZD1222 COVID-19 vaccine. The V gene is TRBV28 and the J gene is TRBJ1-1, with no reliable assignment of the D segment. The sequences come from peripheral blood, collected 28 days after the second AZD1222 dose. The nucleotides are TGTGCCAGCAGCTCAGTACCGAACACTGAAGCTTTCTTT. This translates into CASSSVPNTEAFF.